This entry concerns a single T cell receptor beta chain. Its cognate antigen is unknown. This sample is part of a study of cytomegalovirus exposure and HLA in healthy donors. Study-wide results and caveats: Researchers catalogued under 200 TCR beta chains as cytomegalovirus-associated. Per a prior analysis, the majority of TCR beta V segments were productive roughly 90% or roughly 30% of the time.

Looked up from germline, CDR1 is SGHRS and CDR2 is YFSETQ. This CDR3 region has 17 residues. V trimming: 4 bases; J trimming: 6 bases; junction bases outside the gene matches: 16. PCR was performed using 60 Vbeta and 13 Jbeta primers. Profiling relied on immunoSEQ multiplex PCR, and the TCRdb table lists in-frame clones only, not all of them. Among about 150,000 clones listed, 65% to 80% were seen once. Material for sequencing was PBMCs. This sequence originates from a man between 18 and 35 years old in good health and CMV-seronegative. This chain connects TRBV5-1 to TRBJ1-2; the match to TRBD1 covers 9 bases. The CDR3 loop reads CASSLRDRVFSVHGYTF. DNA of the CDR3: TGCGCCAGCAGCCTGCGGGACAGGGTGTTTTCGGTCCATGGCTACACCTTC.